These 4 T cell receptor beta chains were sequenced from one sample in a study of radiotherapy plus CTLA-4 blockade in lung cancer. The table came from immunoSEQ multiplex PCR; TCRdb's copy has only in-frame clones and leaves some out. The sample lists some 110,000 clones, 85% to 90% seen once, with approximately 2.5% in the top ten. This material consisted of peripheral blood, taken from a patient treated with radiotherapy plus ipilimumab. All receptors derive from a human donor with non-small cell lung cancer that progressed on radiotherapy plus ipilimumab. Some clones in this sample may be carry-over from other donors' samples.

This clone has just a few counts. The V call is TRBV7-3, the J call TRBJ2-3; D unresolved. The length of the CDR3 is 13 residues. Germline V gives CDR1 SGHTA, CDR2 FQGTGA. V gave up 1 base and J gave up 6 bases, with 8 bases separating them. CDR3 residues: CASSLSVWDTQYF. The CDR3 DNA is TGTGCCAGCAGCTTAAGTGTGTGGGATACGCAGTATTTT. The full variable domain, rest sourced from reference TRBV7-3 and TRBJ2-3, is GAGVSQTPSNKVTEKGKYVELRCDPISGHTALYWYRQSLGQGPEFLIYFQGTGAADDSGLPNDRFFAVRPEGSVSTLKIQRTERGDSAVYLCASSLSVWDTQYFGPGTRLTVL.

DNA of the CDR3: TGTGCCAGCTCACCACCGGGGGCGGCAACTAATGAAAAACTGTTTTTT. It yields the protein CASSPPGAATNEKLFF. The J gene is TRBJ1-4, the V gene TRBV18; tentatively, D is TRBD1 (6 bases). V lost 0 bases and J 0 bases, leaving 8 bases between the germline ends. The V gene's germline CDR1 is KGHSH and CDR2 LQKENI. This CDR3 comprises 16 residues.

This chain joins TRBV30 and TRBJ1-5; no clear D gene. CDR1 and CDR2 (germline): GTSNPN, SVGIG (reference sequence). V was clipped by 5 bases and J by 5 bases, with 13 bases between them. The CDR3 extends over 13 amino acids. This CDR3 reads CAWSADGDQPQHF. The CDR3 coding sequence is TGTGCCTGGTCCGCCGACGGAGATCAGCCCCAGCATTTT.

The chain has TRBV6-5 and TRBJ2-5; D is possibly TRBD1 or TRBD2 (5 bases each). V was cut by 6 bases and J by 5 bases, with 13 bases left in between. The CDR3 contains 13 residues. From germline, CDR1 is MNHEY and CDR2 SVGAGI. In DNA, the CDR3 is TGTGCCAGCAGCTGGGGGAGAGGGGAGACCCAGTACTTC. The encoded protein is CASSWGRGETQYF.